This T cell receptor (beta chain) was captured by sequencing in a study of T cell repertoires in cytomegalovirus infection. The CDR3 contains 14 residues. Germline V gene data show CDR1 as SGHVS and CDR2 as FNYEAQ. Trimming cost V 5 bases and J 4 bases, with 12 bases left between them. This clonotype has a count of ten or more. The target antigen is unknown. In TCRdb, the reads were re-called with MiXCR into one record per CDR3 protein. Of 370,000 or so distinct CDR3 sequences in the sample, roughly 36% are singletons; the top ten hold roughly 13%. The TCR sequence derives from a human donor in good health (CMV status not recorded). Some clones in this sample may be carry-over from other donors' samples. Sequenced here: cultured PBMCs, sampled from culture after CMV antigen stimulation. The J gene is TRBJ2-1, the V gene TRBV7-6; tentative D call: TRBD2 (6 bases). The CDR3 here is CASSHGTVYNEQFF. CDR3 coding DNA: TGTGCCAGCAGCCATGGGACTGTATACAATGAGCAGTTCTTC.